The next 4 T cell receptor beta chains were all read from a single sample in a study of PD-L1 blockade in urothelial cancer. Profiling relied on immunoSEQ multiplex PCR, and the TCRdb table lists in-frame clones only, not all of them. The table includes approximately 110,000 clones, about 85% detected once. The specimen comprised PBMCs, sampled around atezolizumab (anti-PD-L1) treatment. The receptors shown here come from a man aged 50 to 60 with urothelial cancer.

The chain couples TRBV6-6 to TRBJ2-7; 7 nucleotides agree with TRBD2. Germline CDR1 is MNHNY and CDR2 is SVGAGI (reference sequence). This CDR3 is 16 amino acids long. V lost 0 bases and J lost 3; bases outside the gene matches: 8. The CDR3 reads CASSYSMLGGDYEQYF. CDR3 coding DNA: TGTGCCAGCAGTTACTCGATGTTGGGGGGGGACTACGAGCAGTACTTC.

The chain carries TRBV1 and TRBJ2-7; the table assigns TRBD2, which was not confirmed against the DNA. TRBV1 is tagged as a pseudogene. This CDR3 region has 18 residues. CDR3 sequence: CTSSLLLCGTSETYEQYF. CDR3 coding DNA: TGCACCAGCAGCCTCCTCTTGTGCGGGACTAGCGAAACCTACGAGCAGTACTTC.

This rearrangement joins TRBV2 to TRBJ1-6, with 9 bases matching TRBD1. Germline values: CDR1 SNHLY, CDR2 FYNNEI. V lost 8 bases and J lost 10; bases outside the gene matches: 9. The CDR3 covers 14 residues. CDR3 loop: CASGVQGAGSPLHF. CDR3 DNA: TGTGCCAGCGGGGTACAGGGGGCAGGCTCACCCCTCCACTTT.

The rearrangement joins TRBV19 to TRBJ2-2, with D possibly being TRBD2 (5 bases). The CDR3 sequence is 15 residues long. Trimming shortened V by 5 bases and J by 0 bases, and 10 bases separated the two germline ends. Germline CDR1 LNHDA, CDR2 SQIVND (reference sequence). CDR3 sequence reads: CASSEGLTNTGELFF. CDR3 nucleotide sequence: TGTGCCAGTAGTGAGGGTCTAACGAACACCGGGGAGCTGTTTTTT.